The source of this TCR beta chain is a study of blood T cell repertoires in COVID-19. Profiled with immunoSEQ multiplex PCR; TCRdb holds only in-frame clones, not every one. The table lists some 130,000 clones, around 82% of them singletons. Germline V gene data show CDR1 as SGDLS and CDR2 as YYNGEE. Between the trimmed V and J ends, which lost 4 bases and 2 bases, there was a span of 13 bases. The CDR3 covers 15 residues. This clone is a singleton in its sample. This sequence joins TRBV9 and TRBJ1-3; TRBD1 is a possible D gene (5 bases). Sequenced material: peripheral blood. The receptor was derived from a man in his fifties or sixties with acute or convalescent COVID-19. In DNA, the CDR3 is TGTGCCAGCAGCTTTTTGGACATGCCTGGAAACACCATATATTTT. Translation gives CASSFLDMPGNTIYF.